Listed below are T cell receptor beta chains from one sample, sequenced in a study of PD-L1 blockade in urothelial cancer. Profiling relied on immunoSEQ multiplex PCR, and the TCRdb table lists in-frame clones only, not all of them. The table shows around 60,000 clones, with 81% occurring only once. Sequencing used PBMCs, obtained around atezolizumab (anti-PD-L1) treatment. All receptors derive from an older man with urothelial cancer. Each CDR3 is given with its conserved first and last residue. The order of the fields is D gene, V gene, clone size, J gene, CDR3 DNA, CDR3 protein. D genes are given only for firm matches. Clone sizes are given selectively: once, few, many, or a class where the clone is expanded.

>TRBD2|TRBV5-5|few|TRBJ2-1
TGTGCCACCTCCCGGGGGGGCTGGATTAATGAGCAGTTCTTC
CATSRGGWINEQFF
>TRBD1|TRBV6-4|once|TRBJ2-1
TGTGCCAGCAGCCCGGACAGGGGTTCCTACAATGAGCAGTTCTTC
CASSPDRGSYNEQFF
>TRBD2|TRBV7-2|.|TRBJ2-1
TGTGCCAGCAGCTTAGGCCCACTCAGGACTAGCGGGAGCAATGAGCAGTTCTTC
CASSLGPLRTSGSNEQFF
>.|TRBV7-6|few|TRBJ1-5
TGTGCCAGCAGCTTATCAATTAATCAGCCCCAGCATTTT
CASSLSINQPQHF
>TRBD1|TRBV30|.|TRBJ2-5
TGTGCCTGGACCCCGAGTGGGACAGGGCAAGAGACCCAGTACTTC
CAWTPSGTGQETQYF
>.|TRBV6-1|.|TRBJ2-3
TGTGCCAGCAGTGAAGACGTAGCGGTCACAGATACGCAGTATTTT
CASSEDVAVTDTQYF
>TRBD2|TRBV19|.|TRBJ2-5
TGTGCCAGTACCTTAGCGGGAGGAGGTGAGACCCAGTACTTC
CASTLAGGGETQYF
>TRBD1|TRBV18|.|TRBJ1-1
TGTGCCAGCTCACCCCCGATCAGGGACAGGGGGTGGTTAGTTGGAGCTTTCTTT
CASSPPIRDRGWLVGAFF
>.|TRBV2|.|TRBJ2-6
TGTGCCAGCGGCGGTTTCTCTGGGGCCAACGTCCTGACTTTC
CASGGFSGANVLTF
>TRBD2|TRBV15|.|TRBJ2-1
TGTGCCACGAATAGCATCGGGGAGGGCCGCTATGAGCAGTTCTTC
CATNSIGEGRYEQFF
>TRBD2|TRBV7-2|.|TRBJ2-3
TGTGCCAGCAGCCCTCCAGGGACTAGCGGGAGTAGGACAGATACGCAGTATTTT
CASSPPGTSGSRTDTQYF
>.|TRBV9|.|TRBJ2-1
TGTGCCAGCAGCGTAGCTAGCATGAATGAGCAGTTCTTC
CASSVASMNEQFF
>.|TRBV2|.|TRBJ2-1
TGTGCCAGCAGTGAGACTCGGACATTAGATAATGAGCAGTTCTTC
CASSETRTLDNEQFF
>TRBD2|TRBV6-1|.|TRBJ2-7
TGTGCCAGCAGGGCGGGAGGGCCATCCTACGAGCAGTACTTC
CASRAGGPSYEQYF
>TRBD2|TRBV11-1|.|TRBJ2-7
TGTGCCAGCAGCAGAGGGCTAGCGGGAGTCTACGAGCAGTACTTC
CASSRGLAGVYEQYF
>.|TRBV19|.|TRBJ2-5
TGTGCCAGTAGTATCTCGGCCAGGCAAGAGACCCAGTACTTC
CASSISARQETQYF
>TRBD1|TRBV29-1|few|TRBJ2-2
TGCAGCGGGGGCGAGGGGGCGGACACCGGGGAGCTGTTTTTT
CSGGEGADTGELFF
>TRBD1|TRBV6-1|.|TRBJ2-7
TGTGCCAGCAGTCTGCGGACAGGATCAAGCTACGAGCAGTACTTC
CASSLRTGSSYEQYF
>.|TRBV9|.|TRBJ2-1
TGTGCCAGCAGTGAGCGGGGAGGGGGCTACAATGAGCAGTTCTTC
CASSERGGGYNEQFF
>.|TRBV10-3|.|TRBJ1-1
TGTGCCATCAGTGAGAGGGAGGGGGTTAATACTGAAGCTTTCTTT
CAISEREGVNTEAFF
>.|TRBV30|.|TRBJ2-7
TGTGCCTGCCTTGCGGTATCGCACGAGCAGTACTTC
CACLAVSHEQYF
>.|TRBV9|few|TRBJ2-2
TGTGCCAGCAGCGTAGCGGACTACGGGGAGCTGTTTTTT
CASSVADYGELFF
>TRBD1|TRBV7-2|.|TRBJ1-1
TGTGCCAGCAGCTTAGCGGCCGGGACAGGGAAAGCTTTCTTT
CASSLAAGTGKAFF
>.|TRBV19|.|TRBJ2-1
TGTGCCAGTAGTAACCTAGACTACAATGAGCAGTTCTTC
CASSNLDYNEQFF
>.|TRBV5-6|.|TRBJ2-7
TGTGCCAGCAGCTTCCTGGTAGGGGCCAGCTCCTACGAGCAGTACTTC
CASSFLVGASSYEQYF
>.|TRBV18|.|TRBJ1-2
TGTGCCAGCTCACCGGACAATTATGGCTACACCTTC
CASSPDNYGYTF
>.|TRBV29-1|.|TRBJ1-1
TGCAGCGCACGCCCCGGGAACACTGAAGCTTTCTTT
CSARPGNTEAFF
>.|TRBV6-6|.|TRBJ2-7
TGTGCCAGCAACCGTGGGAGCTCCTACGAGCAGTACTTC
CASNRGSSYEQYF
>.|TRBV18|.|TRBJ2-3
TGTGCCAGCTCACCAGAGGGGAGGAATACGCAGTATTTT
CASSPEGRNTQYF
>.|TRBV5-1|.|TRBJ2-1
TGCGCCAGCAGCTTGCAGGGCGATGCCTACAATGAGCAGTTCTTC
CASSLQGDAYNEQFF
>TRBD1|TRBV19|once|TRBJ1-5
TGTGCCAGTAGTGCCAGGTTACAGGGGGCTGGACAGCCCCAGCATTTT
CASSARLQGAGQPQHF
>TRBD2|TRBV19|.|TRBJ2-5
TGTGCCAGTAGCCCCCCCCCTAGCGGGATGAAGACCCAGTACTTC
CASSPPPSGMKTQYF
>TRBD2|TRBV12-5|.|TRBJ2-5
TGTGCTAGTGGTTTCACTAGCGGCTACCAAGAGACCCAGTACTTC
CASGFTSGYQETQYF
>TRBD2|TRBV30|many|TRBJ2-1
TGTGCCTGGAGCGGGGGGAAAAATGAGCAGTTCTTC
CAWSGGKNEQFF
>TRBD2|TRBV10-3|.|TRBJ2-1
TGTGCCATCAGTGGCCGGAGTGCGGGAGGGGGGAATGAGCAGTTCTTC
CAISGRSAGGGNEQFF
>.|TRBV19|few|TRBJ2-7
TGTGCCAGTAGTTTCCGTCCTAACCAATACGAGCAGTACTTC
CASSFRPNQYEQYF
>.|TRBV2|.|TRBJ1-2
TGTGCCAGCAGTGAGGATAATTACAGCCAAGGGGGTGGCTACACCTTC
CASSEDNYSQGGGYTF
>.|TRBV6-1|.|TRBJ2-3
TGTGCCTGCGGGTTCGGCACAGATACGCAGTATTTT
CACGFGTDTQYF
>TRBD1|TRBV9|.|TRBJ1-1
TGTGCCAGCAGCGCGGCGGGGACAGGGGGAAACACTGAAGCTTTCTTT
CASSAAGTGGNTEAFF
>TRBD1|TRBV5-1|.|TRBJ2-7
TGCGCCAGCAGCCGACTGGGACAGGGGGCAGGAGAGCAGTACTTC
CASSRLGQGAGEQYF
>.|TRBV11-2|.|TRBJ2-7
TGTGCCAGCATCCAAGCCGGGAGCTCCTACGAGCAGTACTTC
CASIQAGSSYEQYF
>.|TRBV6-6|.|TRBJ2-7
TGTGCCAGCAGTTACGGGAATTCAGGGCTTGGCGAGCAGTACTTC
CASSYGNSGLGEQYF
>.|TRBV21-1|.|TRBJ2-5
TGTGCCAGCAGCAAAGGCCCGGGGAGGGAGCTGCACGGGACCCAGTACTTC
CASSKGPGRELHGTQYF
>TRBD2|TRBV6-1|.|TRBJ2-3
TGTGCCAGCAGTGGAATCAGACTAGCGAGCACAGATACGCAGTATTTT
CASSGIRLASTDTQYF
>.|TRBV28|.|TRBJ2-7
TGTGCCAGCAGAGGTGGGGGCTTAGGCGAGCAGTACTTC
CASRGGGLGEQYF
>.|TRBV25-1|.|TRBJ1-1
TGTGCCAGCAGTGAAATCGGGGCGGGGGGACTTCACACTGAAGCTTTCTTT
CASSEIGAGGLHTEAFF
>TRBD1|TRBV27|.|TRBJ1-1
TGTGCCAGCAGCCGGACAGGACTGATGAACACTGAAGCTTTCTTT
CASSRTGLMNTEAFF
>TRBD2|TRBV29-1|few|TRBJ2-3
TGCAGCGTTGAAAAAAGGACTAGCGGGAGTCTTACGCAGTATTTT
CSVEKRTSGSLTQYF
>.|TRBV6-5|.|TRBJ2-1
TGTGCCAGCAGTACCCCCCGGTTTTATGAGCAGTTCTTC
CASSTPRFYEQFF
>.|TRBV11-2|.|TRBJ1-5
TGTGCCAGCAGCTTAAGTCAAAGGGGGCCCCAGCATTTT
CASSLSQRGPQHF
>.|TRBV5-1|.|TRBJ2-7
TGCGCCAGCAGCTCCCCCACTCCTTACTCCTACGAGCAGTACTTC
CASSSPTPYSYEQYF
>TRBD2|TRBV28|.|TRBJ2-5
TGTGCCAGCAGGGGACTAGCGGTACAAGAGACCCAGTACTTC
CASRGLAVQETQYF
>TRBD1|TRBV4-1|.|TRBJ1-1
TGCGCCAGCAGCCAAGATGGGGGGACAGGGGGCAAGACTGAAGCTTTCTTT
CASSQDGGTGGKTEAFF
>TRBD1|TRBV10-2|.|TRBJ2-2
TGCGCCAGCAGACAGGGGATGGGCGGGGAGCTGTTTTTT
CASRQGMGGELFF
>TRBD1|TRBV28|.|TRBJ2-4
TGTGCCAGCAGTGTGGGGACAGTGAGACTAGCCAAAAACATTCAGTACTTC
CASSVGTVRLAKNIQYF
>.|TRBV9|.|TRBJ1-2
TGTGCCAGCAGCAAGATGTCAGGGGACTATGGCTACACCTTC
CASSKMSGDYGYTF
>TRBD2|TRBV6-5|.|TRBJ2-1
TGTGCCAGTTCCCCCGGGGGACTAGCTATAAATGAGCAGTTCTTC
CASSPGGLAINEQFF